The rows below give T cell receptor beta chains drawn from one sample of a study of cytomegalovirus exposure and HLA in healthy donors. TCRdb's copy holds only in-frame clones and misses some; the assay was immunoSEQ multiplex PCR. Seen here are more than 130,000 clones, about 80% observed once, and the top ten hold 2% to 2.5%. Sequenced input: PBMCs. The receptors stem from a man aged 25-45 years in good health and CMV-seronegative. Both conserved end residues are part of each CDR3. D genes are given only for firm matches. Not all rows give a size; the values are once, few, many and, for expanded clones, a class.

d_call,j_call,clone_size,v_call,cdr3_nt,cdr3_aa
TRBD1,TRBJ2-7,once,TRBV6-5,TGTGCCAGCAGTTACGAGGGGACAGGGGCCGAGCAGTACTTC,CASSYEGTGAEQYF
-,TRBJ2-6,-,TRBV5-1,TGCGCCAGCAGCTTGACTCAGGAAGTCCCTGGGGCCAACGTCCTGACTTTC,CASSLTQEVPGANVLTF
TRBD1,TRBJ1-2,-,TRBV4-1,TGCGCCAGCAGCCCATACAGGGGGGGCGGCTACACCTTC,CASSPYRGGGYTF
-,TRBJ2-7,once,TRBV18,TGTGCCAGCTCACCACCCCTCTCCTACGAGCAGTACTTC,CASSPPLSYEQYF
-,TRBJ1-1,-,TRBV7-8,TGTGCCAGCAACCTCCTCAGGGGAATGAACACTGAAGCTTTCTTT,CASNLLRGMNTEAFF
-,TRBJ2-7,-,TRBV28,TGTGCCAGCAGTTTAGTACCTAGCTACGAGCAGTACTTC,CASSLVPSYEQYF
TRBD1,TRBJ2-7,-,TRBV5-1,TGCGCCAGCAGCCGCGGACAGGGCTACGAGCAGTACTTC,CASSRGQGYEQYF
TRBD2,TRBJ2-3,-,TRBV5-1,TGCGCCAGCAGCTACCCATCAACCCCTAGCGGGAGCACAGATACGCAGTATTTT,CASSYPSTPSGSTDTQYF
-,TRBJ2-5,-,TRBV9,TGTGCCAGCAGCGTAGCGGGGTCAGAGACCCAGTACTTC,CASSVAGSETQYF
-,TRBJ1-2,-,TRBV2,TGTGCCAGCACCCGGACAGTCGGCTACACCTTC,CASTRTVGYTF
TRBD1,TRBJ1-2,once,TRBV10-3,TGTGCCATCAGTGGACCGGGACAGGGAGATTATGGCTACCCCTTC,CAISGPGQGDYGYPF
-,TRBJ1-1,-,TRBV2,TGTGCCAGCAGTGAACAGGCTTTCTACACTGAAGCTTTCTTT,CASSEQAFYTEAFF
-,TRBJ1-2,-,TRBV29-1,TGCAGCGTTGAAGTTAATCTCCGAGGGGGCTACACCTTC,CSVEVNLRGGYTF
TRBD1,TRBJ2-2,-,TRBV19,TGTGCCACTAAAATCCGGGACAGGTCGAACACCGGGGAGCTGTTTTTT,CATKIRDRSNTGELFF
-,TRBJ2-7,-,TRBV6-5,TGTGCCAGCAGTTACCCAGGCGCATCCCGCTGGGACGAGCAGTACTTC,CASSYPGASRWDEQYF
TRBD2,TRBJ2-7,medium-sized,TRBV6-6,TGTGCCAGCAGTTACCTCGGGGAGGGCCCCTACGAGCAGTACTTC,CASSYLGEGPYEQYF
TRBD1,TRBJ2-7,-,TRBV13,TGTGCCAGCAGCTTAGTTGGGGACAGGGGCGAGCAGTACTTC,CASSLVGDRGEQYF
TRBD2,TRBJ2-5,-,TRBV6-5,TGTGCCAGCAAGGCTAGCGGGGCCGGCGAGACCCAGTACTTC,CASKASGAGETQYF
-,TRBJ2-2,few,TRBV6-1,TGTGCCTCAGGGGGGCAGGGCCCGAACACCGGGGAGCTGTTTTTT,CASGGQGPNTGELFF
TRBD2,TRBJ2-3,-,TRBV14,TGTGCCAGCAGCCAAGATGTGGGGCTAGCGGTTACGCAGTATTTT,CASSQDVGLAVTQYF
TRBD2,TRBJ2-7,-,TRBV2,TGTGCCAGCAGAGCGGGACGCCAACCCTACGAGCAGTACTTC,CASRAGRQPYEQYF
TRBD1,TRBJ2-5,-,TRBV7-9,TGTGCCAGCAGCTCGGACAGGGGACAAGAGACCCAGTACTTC,CASSSDRGQETQYF
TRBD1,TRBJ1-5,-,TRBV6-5,TGTGCCAGCCGAGGGACAGGGGCCCAGCCCCAGCATTTT,CASRGTGAQPQHF
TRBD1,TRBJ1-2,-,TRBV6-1,TGTGCCAGCAGTGTAATGGGGACAGGTCGATATGGCTACACCTTC,CASSVMGTGRYGYTF
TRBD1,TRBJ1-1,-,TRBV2,TGTGCCAGCAGTGTGGGACAGGGAAGGAACACTGAAGCTTTCTTT,CASSVGQGRNTEAFF
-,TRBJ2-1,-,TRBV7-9,TGTGCCAGCAGCCCCGTCGGTGAGCAGTTCTTC,CASSPVGEQFF
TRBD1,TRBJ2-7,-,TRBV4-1,TGCGCCAGCAGCCTCGCAGGGGGCTCCTACGAGCAGTACTTC,CASSLAGGSYEQYF
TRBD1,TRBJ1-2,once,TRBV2,TGTGCCAGCAGTGAATACGGACAGGGGGTTTCGCAGGGCTACACCTTC,CASSEYGQGVSQGYTF
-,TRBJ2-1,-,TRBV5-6,TGTGCCAGCAGCCCCCGAGGTCACGTCTCCTACAATGAGCAGTTCTTC,CASSPRGHVSYNEQFF
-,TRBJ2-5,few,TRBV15,TGTGCCACCAGCAGAGATGCGGAGACCCAGTACTTC,CATSRDAETQYF
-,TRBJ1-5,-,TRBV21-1,TGTGCCAGCAGCAAATGGGCTCAGGGACAGGGATTTAAAGAGCGACATGTAAGTAATCAGCCCCAGCATTTT,CASSKWAQGQGFKERHVSNQPQHF
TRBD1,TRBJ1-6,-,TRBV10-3,TGTGCCATCGCGGGACAGGGGGGTTCACCCCTCCACTTT,CAIAGQGGSPLHF
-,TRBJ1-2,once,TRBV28,TGTGCCAGCAGCTTAACAGGAATCGACGATGGAGGCTACACCTTC,CASSLTGIDDGGYTF
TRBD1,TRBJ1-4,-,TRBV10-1,TGCGCCAGCAGCCAATCGAACAGGGGAAAACTGTTTTTT,CASSQSNRGKLFF
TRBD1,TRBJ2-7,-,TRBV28,TGTGCCAGCAGTGATTGGACAGGCCCCTACGAGCAGTACTTC,CASSDWTGPYEQYF
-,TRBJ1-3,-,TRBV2,TGTGCCACAAGGGGTTCTGGAAACACCATATATTTT,CATRGSGNTIYF
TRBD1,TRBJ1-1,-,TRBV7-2,TGTGCCAGCAGCCGACAGGGGGCCAGCACTGAAGCTTTCTTT,CASSRQGASTEAFF
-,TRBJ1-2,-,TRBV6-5,TGTGCCAGCAGTTACGCCAGGCTTAACTATGGCTACACCTTC,CASSYARLNYGYTF
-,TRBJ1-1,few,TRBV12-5,TGTGCTAGTGGTTTGAGGCAGGCTTTGAACACTGAAGCTTTCTTT,CASGLRQALNTEAFF
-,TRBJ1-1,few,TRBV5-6,TGTGCCAGCAGCTTAACAGGGAGTTGGGGCACTGAAGCTTTCTTT,CASSLTGSWGTEAFF
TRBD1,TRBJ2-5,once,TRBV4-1,TGCGCCAGCAGCCAAGGGACAGGGGGCAGCCAAGAGACCCAGTACTTC,CASSQGTGGSQETQYF
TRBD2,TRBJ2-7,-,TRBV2,TGTGCCAGCAGTGTCGGAGCGGGAGCGTCCTACGAGCAGTACTTC,CASSVGAGASYEQYF
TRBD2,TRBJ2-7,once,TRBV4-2,TGTGCCAGCAGCCAAGAGGTAGTAGCGGGGGGTTACGAGCAGTACTTC,CASSQEVVAGGYEQYF
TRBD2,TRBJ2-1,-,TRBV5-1,TGCGCCAGCAGCTTACGGACTAGCGGGGGTGAGCAGTTCTTC,CASSLRTSGGEQFF
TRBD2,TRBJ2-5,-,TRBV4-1,TGCGCCAGCAGCCAAGATTTAGGGACTAGCGGGGGGGGACAAGAGACCCAGTACTTC,CASSQDLGTSGGGQETQYF
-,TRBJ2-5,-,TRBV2,TGTGCCAGCTTGCTAAAACAAGAGACCCAGTACTTC,CASLLKQETQYF
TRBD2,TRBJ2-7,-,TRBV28,TGTGCCAGCAGCTTAGCGGGGGGGCTCTACGAGCAGTACTTC,CASSLAGGLYEQYF
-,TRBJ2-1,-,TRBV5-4,TGTGCCAGCAGCTTTTCGGGGGATGAGCAGTTCTTC,CASSFSGDEQFF
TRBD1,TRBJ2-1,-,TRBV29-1,TGCAGCGGTGACAGGGGGCACAATGAGCAGTTCTTC,CSGDRGHNEQFF
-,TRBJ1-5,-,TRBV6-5,TGTGCCAGCAGTTACTCAGACAGTATTGTGTTGAATTTT,CASSYSDSIVLNF
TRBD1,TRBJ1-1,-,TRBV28,TGTGCCAGCAGTTTCTTGACAGGGTCGAACACTGAAGCTTTCTTT,CASSFLTGSNTEAFF
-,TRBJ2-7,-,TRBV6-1,TGTGCCAGCAGTGTAACCGACAGGAGCTCCTACGAGCAGTACTTC,CASSVTDRSSYEQYF
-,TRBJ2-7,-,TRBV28,TGTGCCAGCAGTCCAATCGACAGGCGCGAGCAGTACTTC,CASSPIDRREQYF
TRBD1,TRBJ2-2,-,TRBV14,TGTGCCAGCAGCCAACGGACAGGGAACACCGGGGAGCTGTTTTTT,CASSQRTGNTGELFF
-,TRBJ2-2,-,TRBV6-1,TGTGCCAGCAGTGAACAGTGGGGACTGGGCGGGGAGCTGTTTTTT,CASSEQWGLGGELFF